These T cell receptor beta chains were read from a single sample in a study of glioma-infiltrating T cells after dendritic cell vaccination. The table came from immunoSEQ multiplex PCR; TCRdb's copy has only in-frame clones and leaves some out. In the table there are roughly 80,000 clones, 80% to 90% of which are singletons. The specimen comprised blood, sampled after dendritic cell vaccination. Source of these receptors: a human donor with glioblastoma. Both conserved end residues are part of each CDR3. D genes are given only for firm matches. Only some rows state a clone size, as once, few, many or a class for expanded clones.

V gene	J gene	D gene	clone size	CDR3 protein	CDR3 DNA
TRBV18	TRBJ1-2	NA	NA	CASSPLGATGTLGYGYTF	TGTGCCAGCTCACCCCTAGGGGCTACAGGGACCCTAGGGTATGGCTACACCTTC
TRBV14	TRBJ2-3	TRBD2	NA	CASSQDYQRETDTQYF	TGTGCCAGCAGCCAAGATTACCAGCGGGAAACAGATACGCAGTATTTT
TRBV19	TRBJ1-3	NA	once	CASSFPSGNTIYF	TGTGCCAGTAGTTTCCCGTCTGGAAACACCATATATTTT
TRBV7-2	TRBJ1-2	NA	few	CASSSYLRDNYGYTF	TGTGCCAGCAGCTCATACCTCAGGGATAACTATGGCTACACCTTC
TRBV11-3	TRBJ2-1	TRBD2	NA	CASSKIGLASEQFF	TGTGCCAGCAGCAAAATAGGACTAGCGTCTGAGCAGTTCTTC
TRBV11-3	TRBJ2-6	TRBD2	NA	CASSLWGGLSGANVLTF	TGTGCCAGCAGCCTTTGGGGGGGACTCTCTGGGGCCAACGTCCTGACTTTC
TRBV5-1	TRBJ2-5	NA	NA	CASSPTKPETQYF	TGCGCCAGCAGCCCCACTAAACCCGAGACCCAGTACTTC
TRBV30	TRBJ2-7	TRBD1	NA	CAWSGQQGLYGYF	TGTGCCTGGAGTGGCCAACAGGGGTTATATGGGTACTTC
TRBV5-1	TRBJ2-7	NA	NA	CASSLEGLWGEQYF	TGCGCCAGCAGCTTGGAGGGACTTTGGGGGGAGCAGTACTTC
TRBV7-6	TRBJ2-2	TRBD1	once	CASSPLGQPSTGELFF	TGTGCCAGCAGCCCACTGGGACAGCCCAGCACCGGGGAGCTGTTTTTT
TRBV10-1	TRBJ1-2	NA	NA	CASRPRGNYGYTF	TGCGCCAGCAGACCCAGGGGCAACTATGGCTACACCTTC
TRBV5-1	TRBJ2-7	TRBD1	once	CASSSGQGAIEQYF	TGCGCCAGCAGCAGCGGACAGGGAGCCATCGAGCAGTACTTC
TRBV19	TRBJ1-5	TRBD1	NA	CASGDRGGNQPQHF	TGTGCCAGTGGGGACAGGGGGGGCAATCAGCCCCAGCATTTT
TRBV7-9	TRBJ2-1	TRBD2	NA	CASSAPSGGDNEQFF	TGTGCCAGCAGCGCCCCTAGCGGGGGGGACAATGAGCAGTTCTTC
TRBV27	TRBJ2-2	TRBD2	NA	CASSYRAGVAGELFF	TGTGCCAGCAGTTATCGAGCGGGGGTGGCCGGGGAGCTGTTTTTT
TRBV7-6	TRBJ2-3	TRBD2	NA	CASSLGLAGAAGTDTQYF	TGTGCCAGCAGCTTAGGACTAGCGGGGGCCGCGGGCACAGATACGCAGTATTTT
TRBV10-3	TRBJ2-1	NA	NA	CASRPQKHNEQFF	TGTGCCTCCCGGCCACAGAAACACAATGAGCAGTTCTTC
TRBV19	TRBJ1-5	TRBD1	NA	CASSSRDRGSNQPQHF	TGTGCCAGTAGTAGCCGGGACAGGGGCAGCAATCAGCCCCAGCATTTT
TRBV14	TRBJ1-6	NA	NA	CASSPLRGSPLHF	TGTGCCAGCAGCCCGTTAAGGGGTTCACCCCTCCACTTT
TRBV28	TRBJ1-2	NA	NA	CASSFAGAGTF	TGTGCCAGCAGTTTTGCAGGGGCGGGCACCTTC
TRBV5-1	TRBJ1-5	NA	NA	CASSFGGAGQPQHF	TGCGCCAGCAGCTTTGGGGGGGCTGGTCAGCCCCAGCATTTT
TRBV12-2	TRBJ2-7	NA	NA	CASRWDIGYEQYF	TGTGCAAGTCGCTGGGACATCGGCTACGAGCAGTACTTC
TRBV4-2	TRBJ1-3	NA	NA	CASSQGRISGNTIYF	TGTGCCAGCAGCCAGGGCCGAATCTCTGGAAACACCATATATTTT
TRBV10-3	TRBJ2-7	TRBD2	NA	CAISLSTSGSDEQYF	TGTGCCATCAGCCTTTCGACTAGCGGGTCTGATGAGCAGTACTTC
TRBV18	TRBJ2-3	TRBD2	NA	CASRGLAGGDTQYF	TGTGCCAGCCGTGGACTAGCGGGAGGGGATACGCAGTATTTT
TRBV19	TRBJ2-2	NA	NA	CASSMGQVDTGELFF	TGTGCCAGTAGTATGGGGCAGGTTGACACCGGGGAGCTGTTTTTT
TRBV27	TRBJ2-1	NA	NA	CASRGRNPKDEQFF	TGTGCCAGCAGGGGCCGTAACCCCAAGGATGAGCAGTTCTTC
TRBV9	TRBJ1-2	TRBD1	NA	CASSVAGGGYTF	TGTGCCAGCAGCGTGGCAGGGGGTGGCTACACCTTC
TRBV5-8	TRBJ2-7	TRBD1	NA	CASSLGVTGGEQYF	TGTGCCAGCAGCTTGGGCGTCACAGGGGGCGAGCAGTACTTC
TRBV7-7	TRBJ2-5	NA	NA	CASSLYVGWETQYF	TGTGCCAGCAGCTTATACGTGGGCTGGGAGACCCAGTACTTC
TRBV19	TRBJ2-7	TRBD1	NA	CASSAGQGGTYEQYF	TGTGCCAGTAGTGCCGGACAGGGGGGGACCTACGAGCAGTACTTC
TRBV6-5	TRBJ2-1	TRBD2	NA	CASSYRAAGDNEQFF	TGTGCCAGCAGTTACAGGGCAGCGGGGGACAATGAGCAGTTCTTC
TRBV7-3	TRBJ1-4	NA	NA	CASSQGPNEKLFF	TGTGCCAGCAGCCAGGGCCCCAATGAAAAACTGTTTTTT
TRBV13	TRBJ2-7	NA	NA	CASSLGQSHYEQYF	TGTGCCAGCAGCTTAGGACAGTCTCACTACGAGCAGTACTTC
TRBV15	TRBJ2-1	TRBD1	few	CATSLGQGNNEQFF	TGTGCCACCAGCTTGGGACAGGGGAACAATGAGCAGTTCTTC
TRBV7-6	TRBJ2-7	TRBD1	NA	CASSSGTGSSYEQYF	TGTGCCAGCAGCTCAGGGACAGGGAGTTCCTACGAGCAGTACTTC
TRBV4-1	TRBJ2-7	NA	few	CASSLVGRVNEQYF	TGCGCCAGCAGCCTAGTTGGGCGGGTAAACGAGCAGTACTTC
TRBV6-5	TRBJ1-2	NA	NA	CASSPDSVLGDYTF	TGTGCCAGCAGCCCAGACTCAGTATTAGGCGACTACACCTTC
TRBV5-1	TRBJ1-2	NA	NA	CASSLVRETDVHGYTF	TGCGCCAGCAGCTTGGTGAGGGAAACCGACGTCCATGGCTACACCTTC
TRBV19	TRBJ2-5	NA	once	CASRAPGWETQYF	TGTGCCAGTAGGGCTCCAGGGTGGGAGACCCAGTACTTC
TRBV28	TRBJ2-5	NA	NA	CASSRDSPPETQYF	TGTGCCAGCAGTCGGGACTCCCCTCCGGAGACCCAGTACTTC
TRBV10-3	TRBJ2-5	NA	NA	CAISETRQETQYF	TGTGCCATCAGTGAAACTAGGCAAGAGACCCAGTACTTC
TRBV28	TRBJ2-7	TRBD2	NA	CASLSSGRGYEQYF	TGTGCCAGTTTAAGTAGCGGGAGGGGGTACGAGCAGTACTTC
TRBV5-1	TRBJ2-3	TRBD2	NA	CASSLYSGGITDTQYF	TGCGCCAGCAGCTTGTACAGCGGGGGGATCACAGATACGCAGTATTTT
TRBV19	TRBJ2-2	TRBD1	NA	CASSRGQGSTGELFF	TGTGCCAGTAGTAGGGGACAGGGGAGCACCGGGGAGCTGTTTTTT
TRBV19	TRBJ2-1	TRBD2	NA	CASTNWGGDEQFF	TGTGCCAGTACCAATTGGGGAGGGGATGAGCAGTTCTTC
TRBV7-8	TRBJ2-3	TRBD1	NA	CASSLEGGQGGTDTQYF	TGTGCCAGCAGCTTAGAGGGGGGACAGGGGGGCACAGATACGCAGTATTTT
TRBV2	TRBJ2-7	NA	NA	CASSEARVEQYF	TGTGCCAGCAGTGAAGCGCGGGTCGAGCAGTACTTC
TRBV5-4	TRBJ2-2	TRBD2	NA	CASSPSGERDGELFF	TGTGCCAGCAGCCCCAGCGGGGAAAGGGACGGGGAGCTGTTTTTT
TRBV11-3	TRBJ1-1	TRBD1	NA	CASSILRDRATEAFF	TGTGCCAGCAGCATCCTCCGGGACAGGGCCACTGAAGCTTTCTTT
TRBV7-9	TRBJ1-2	NA	NA	CASSFPTTSNYGYTF	TGTGCCAGCAGCTTTCCAACGACATCTAACTATGGCTACACCTTC
TRBV11-2	TRBJ2-7	TRBD2	NA	CASSPLGAGGSLGEQYF	TGTGCCAGCAGCCCTCTTGGAGCGGGGGGTTCCCTCGGGGAGCAGTACTTC
TRBV11-2	TRBJ2-2	TRBD1	NA	CASSTRTGGTGELFF	TGTGCCAGCAGCACCAGGACAGGGGGCACCGGGGAGCTGTTTTTT
TRBV1	TRBJ2-2	NA	once	CTSSPLGLADAGELFF	TGCACCAGCAGCCCATTGGGGCTAGCGGACGCCGGGGAGCTGTTTTTT
TRBV6-1	TRBJ1-5	NA	NA	CASSAPQQPQHF	TGTGCCAGCAGTGCCCCACAGCAGCCCCAGCATTTT
TRBV2	TRBJ2-3	NA	NA	CASTPPGRVTDTQYF	TGTGCCAGCACTCCACCGGGCAGGGTGACAGATACGCAGTATTTT
TRBV7-2	TRBJ2-1	TRBD2	NA	CASSPRPQTSGSAYNEQFF	TGTGCCAGCAGCCCCAGGCCGCAAACTAGCGGGAGCGCTTACAATGAGCAGTTCTTC
TRBV9	TRBJ2-7	TRBD1	NA	CASSVGQGEYEQYF	TGTGCCAGCAGCGTAGGACAGGGCGAGTACGAGCAGTACTTC
TRBV16	TRBJ1-2	NA	NA	CASSLSRVRWDGYTF	TGTGCCAGCAGCCTCAGCAGGGTCCGTTGGGATGGCTACACCTTC
TRBV11-3	TRBJ2-7	TRBD2	NA	CASSLDLSWGGSSYEQYF	TGTGCCAGCAGCTTAGATCTGAGTTGGGGCGGGAGCTCCTACGAGCAGTACTTC